A single TCR beta chain is shown here with its context. This receptor's antigen is unknown. Base quality data are lacking; no much larger clone is found one base away. Patients with autoimmune disease history or receiving systemic immunosuppression were excluded from the trial. Peripheral blood for TCR sequencing was drawn from every dose cohort at baseline, at cycle 4 day 1 and at cycle 7 day 1. Samples came from an open-label, multicenter, first-in-human phase I dose-escalation trial of ivuxolimab. Adults with locally advanced or metastatic head and neck squamous cell, hepatocellular, melanoma or renal cell carcinoma were enrolled in the trial. Before TCR sequencing, CD4+ T cells and CD8+ T cells from peripheral blood were sorted into separate populations. The data originate from a study of OX40 agonist ivuxolimab in advanced cancers. Regarding the research as a whole: The costimulatory receptor OX40 (CD134) was targeted by ivuxolimab, a fully human IgG2 agonistic monoclonal antibody. Intravenous ivuxolimab was administered to patients every 2 weeks at six dose levels: 0.01, 0.1, 0.3, 1.5, 3 and 10 mg/kg. Among the approximately 54 dose-escalation patients, some 20 had hepatocellular carcinoma, roughly 15 melanoma, 9 renal cell carcinoma and 9 head and neck cancer. A male proportion of under 85% and a mean age of approximately 61 years, ranging from 23 to 79, were recorded for the dose-escalation cohort. Patients were allowed to have had prior anti-PD-1, anti-PD-L1 or anti-CTLA-4 therapy, and approximately 40% of the dose-escalation patients had been treated with checkpoint inhibitors. Three dose-escalation patients achieved partial responses, one with hepatocellular carcinoma and two with cutaneous melanoma. The point of sequencing TCRbeta in the periphery was to test whether ivuxolimab changed TCR sequence diversity and drove clonal T-cell expansion. The paper covers the monotherapy dose-escalation part of the phase I ivuxolimab trial, which included N ≈ 50 patients.

Trimming removed 3 bases from V and 5 bases from J; the gene matches leave 3 bases unexplained. The CDR3 contains 15 residues, cysteine and phenylalanine counted. Only the CDR3 DNA is retained, 45 bases long and in frame from the first base. Looking up the germline V gene yields CDR1 SGHRS and CDR2 YFSETQ. The paper as a whole reports these results and caveats: Which antigens the clonally expanded peripheral T cells were specific for was not determined. At doses of 0.1 to 3.0 mg/kg, clonal expansion of both CD4+ and CD8+ blood T cells was observed from baseline to week 6. In partial responders in the 0.1-3.0 mg/kg groups, normalized peripheral clonal expansion was found to be among the lowest, especially among CD8+ T cells. After ivuxolimab, expanded clones were on average more numerous among CD8+ T cells than among CD4+ T cells. Low levels of normalized T-cell clonal expansion were also seen in some patients who did not respond.

Genomic DNA was isolated from the sorted cells so that the TCRbeta CDR3 region could be sequenced. The immunoSEQ Assay was used for sequencing of TCRbeta CDR3 regions. Not all clones reach the TCRdb copy of this immuneACCESS table, which keeps in-frame sequences only. Checked studies attribute under half of the gap to unresolved V genes and leave the rest unexplained. Across this sample there are approximately 7,000 clones, with 55% to 75% seen only once. Of the sample, around 18% falls within the top ten clones. The TCR comes from an adult with an advanced solid tumor such as melanoma, head and neck, liver or kidney cancer. The rearrangement combines TRBV5-1 with TRBJ2-4; TRBD2 matches 12 bases in the middle. The source material was CD4+ or CD8+ T cells sorted from blood, sampled in a trial of the OX40 agonist ivuxolimab. Here the CDR3 is given as CASSYRTSGENIQYF. The DNA sequence reads TGCGCCAGCAGCTACCGGACTAGCGGGGAAAACATTCAGTACTTC.